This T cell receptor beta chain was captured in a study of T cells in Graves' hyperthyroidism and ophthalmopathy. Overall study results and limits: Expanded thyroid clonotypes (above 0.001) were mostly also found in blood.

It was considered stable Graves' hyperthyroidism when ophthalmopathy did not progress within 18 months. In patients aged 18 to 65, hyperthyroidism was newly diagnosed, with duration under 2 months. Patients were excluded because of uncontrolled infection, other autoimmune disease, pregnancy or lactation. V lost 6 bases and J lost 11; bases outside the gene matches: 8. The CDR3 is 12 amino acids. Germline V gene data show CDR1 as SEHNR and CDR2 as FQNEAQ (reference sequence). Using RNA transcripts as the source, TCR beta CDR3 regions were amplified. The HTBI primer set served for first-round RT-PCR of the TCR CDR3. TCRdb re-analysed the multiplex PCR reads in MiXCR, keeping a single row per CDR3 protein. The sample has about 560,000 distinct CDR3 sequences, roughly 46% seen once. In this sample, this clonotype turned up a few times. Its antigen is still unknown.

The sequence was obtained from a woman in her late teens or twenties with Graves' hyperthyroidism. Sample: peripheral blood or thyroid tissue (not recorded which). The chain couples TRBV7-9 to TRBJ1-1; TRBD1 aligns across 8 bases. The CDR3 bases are TGTGCCAGCAGTCGCGGCCGGGACAGGGCTTTCTTT. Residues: CASSRGRDRAFF.